This T cell receptor (beta chain) was identified during a study of cytomegalovirus exposure and HLA in healthy donors. Findings and limits, study-wide: The authors listed 150 to 200 TCR beta chains as cytomegalovirus-associated.

Deletions cut 0 bases from V and 5 bases from J, with 6 bases between. The CDR3 totals 12 residues. In germline, CDR1 is SGHRS, CDR2 YFSETQ. As regards this clone: The target antigen is unknown.

In the PCR, 60 Vbeta and 13 Jbeta primers were used. TCRdb keeps only in-frame clones here, not all; method: immunoSEQ multiplex PCR. The sample has about 110,000 clones, nearly 80% seen once. Sequencing was carried out using PBMCs. This chain connects TRBV5-1 to TRBJ2-7; D is undetermined. The sequence was obtained from a woman in her thirties in good health and CMV-seronegative. The CDR3 loop reads CASSLGGDEQYF. CDR3 sequence (DNA): TGCGCCAGCAGCTTGGGAGGAGACGAGCAGTACTTC.